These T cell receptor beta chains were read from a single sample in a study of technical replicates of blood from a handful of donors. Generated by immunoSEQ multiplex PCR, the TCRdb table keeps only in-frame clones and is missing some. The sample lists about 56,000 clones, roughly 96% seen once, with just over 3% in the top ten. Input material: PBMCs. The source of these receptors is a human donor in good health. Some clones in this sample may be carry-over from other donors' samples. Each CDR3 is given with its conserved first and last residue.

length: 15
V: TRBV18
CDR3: CASSPETGFATEAFF

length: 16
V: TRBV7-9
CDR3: CASSLAPGLAYNEQFF

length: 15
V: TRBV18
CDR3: CASSPASGKLDEQYF

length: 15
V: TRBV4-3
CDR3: CASSQDYTGDQPQHF

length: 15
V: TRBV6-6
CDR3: CASRGSGGRGETQYF

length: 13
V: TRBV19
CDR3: CASSDGVESGYTF

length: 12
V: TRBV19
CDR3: CASRFMNTEAFF

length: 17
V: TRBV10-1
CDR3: CASSEYAHAGGPDTQYF

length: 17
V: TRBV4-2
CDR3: CASSLSGGGSSTDTQYF

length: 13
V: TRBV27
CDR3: CASSFNSYTEAFF

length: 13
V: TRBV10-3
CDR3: CAIRTGVGTEAFF

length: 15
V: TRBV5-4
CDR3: CASSVTSGGAGELFF

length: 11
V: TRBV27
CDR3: CASSEGAEAFF

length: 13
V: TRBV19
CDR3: CASKEPMNTEAFF

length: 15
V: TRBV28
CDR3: CASSPRGGSYNEQFF

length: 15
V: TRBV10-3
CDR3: CAISDSGTEDGTQYF

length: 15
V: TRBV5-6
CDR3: CASSGRGKGVETQYF

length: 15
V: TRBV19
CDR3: CASSIGGRASYEQYF

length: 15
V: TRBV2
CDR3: CASSEEARGDTEAFF

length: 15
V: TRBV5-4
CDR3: CASSLATGQGYGYTF

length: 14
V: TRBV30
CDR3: CAWSRAGGVNEQFF

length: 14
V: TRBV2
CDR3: CASSLDRNNQPQHF

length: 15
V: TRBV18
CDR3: CASSSSGISSYEQYF

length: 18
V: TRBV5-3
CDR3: CARIPPKTGDKVHQPQHF